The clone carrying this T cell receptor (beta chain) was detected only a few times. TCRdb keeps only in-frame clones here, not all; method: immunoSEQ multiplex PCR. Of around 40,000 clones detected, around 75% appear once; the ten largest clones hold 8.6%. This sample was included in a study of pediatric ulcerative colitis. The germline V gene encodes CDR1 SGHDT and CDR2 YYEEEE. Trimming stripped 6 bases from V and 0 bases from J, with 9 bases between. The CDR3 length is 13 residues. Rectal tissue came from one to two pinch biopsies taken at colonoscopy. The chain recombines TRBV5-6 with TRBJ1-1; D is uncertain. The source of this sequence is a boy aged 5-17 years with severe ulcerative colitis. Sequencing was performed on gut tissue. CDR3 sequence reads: CASTAYMNTEAFF. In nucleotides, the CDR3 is TGTGCCAGCACCGCATACATGAACACTGAAGCTTTCTTT.